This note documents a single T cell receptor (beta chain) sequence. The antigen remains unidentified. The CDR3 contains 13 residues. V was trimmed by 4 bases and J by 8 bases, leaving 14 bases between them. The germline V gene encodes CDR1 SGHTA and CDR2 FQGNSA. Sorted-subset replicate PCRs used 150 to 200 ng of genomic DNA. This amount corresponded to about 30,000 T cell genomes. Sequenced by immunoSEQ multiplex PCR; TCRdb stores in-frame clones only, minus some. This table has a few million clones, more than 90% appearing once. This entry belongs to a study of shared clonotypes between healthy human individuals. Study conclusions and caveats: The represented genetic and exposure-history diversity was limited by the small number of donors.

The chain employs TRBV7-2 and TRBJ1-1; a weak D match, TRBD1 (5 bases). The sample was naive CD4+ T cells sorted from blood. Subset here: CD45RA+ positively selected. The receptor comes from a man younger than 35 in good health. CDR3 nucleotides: TGTGCCAGCAGCTCAGATCCCGGGACCGAAGCTTTCTTT. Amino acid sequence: CASSSDPGTEAFF.